Listed here are 8 T cell receptor beta chains from one sample, sequenced in a study of blood T cell repertoires in COVID-19. Sequenced by immunoSEQ multiplex PCR; TCRdb stores in-frame clones only, minus some. The data contain 120,000 to 150,000 clones, 84% of them singletons. Sequencing was done on a sample of peripheral blood. These receptors were taken from a woman aged 80 or over in a cohort sampled during active or convalescent COVID-19.

The chain couples TRBV11-2 to TRBJ1-3; 10 nucleotides align to TRBD1. The CDR3 runs 16 residues. CDR1 is SGHAT, CDR2 FQNNGV, per germline. The junction had 7 bases not matched to a gene; V was cut back by 5 bases and J by 3 bases. The CDR3 protein is CASSITGTGVGNTIYF. For the CDR3, the DNA is TGTGCCAGCAGCATAACCGGGACAGGGGTTGGAAACACCATATATTTT.

This chain uses TRBV4-3 with TRBJ2-4; 8 bases are shared with TRBD2. Germline V gene lookup returns CDR1 LGHNA and CDR2 YSLEER. This CDR3 is built from 17 residues. J lost 7 bases, V lost 0 bases, and 11 bases had no gene match. The CDR3, as DNA: TGCGCCAGCAGCCAAGACCCTCTAGCGGGTGGCTGGAACATTCAGTACTTC. Protein product: CASSQDPLAGGWNIQYF.

The rearrangement links TRBV5-1 to TRBJ2-1; perhaps TRBD2 as D (6 bases). CDR3 length: 14 residues. Germline CDR1 and CDR2: SGHRS and YFSETQ. V was clipped by 5 bases and J by 6 bases, with 15 bases between them. CDR3: CASRSLGLSNEQFF. CDR3 nucleotide sequence: TGCGCCAGCAGGTCATTGGGACTCAGCAATGAGCAGTTCTTC.

V is TRBV2 and J is TRBJ2-1, with D possibly being TRBD1 (6 bases). V was trimmed by 5 bases and J by 2 bases, leaving 10 bases between them. This CDR3 has 14 amino acids. CDR1 and CDR2 (germline): SNHLY, FYNNEI. The CDR3 loop is CASSMGQTYNEQFF. In nucleotides, the CDR3 is TGTGCCAGCAGTATGGGACAAACCTACAATGAGCAGTTCTTC.

The chain is built from TRBV20-1 and TRBJ2-1; D remains unclear. The CDR3 length is 11 residues. V shed 0 bases and J shed 7 bases, with 4 bases lying between them. The V gene's germline CDR1 is DFQATT and CDR2 SNEGSKA (reference sequence). CDR3 region: CSARDLNEQFF. The CDR3 bases are TGCAGTGCTAGAGATCTAAATGAGCAGTTCTTC.

This clone has just a few counts. The gene calls are TRBV5-5 and TRBJ1-4, with D unclear. V lost 3 bases, J lost 1 base, and 4 bases lay in between. The CDR3 extends over 13 amino acids. Looked up from germline, CDR1 is SGHKS and CDR2 is YYEKEE (reference sequence). The CDR3 protein is CASSSVTNEKLFF. The DNA for the CDR3 is TGTGCCAGCAGCTCGGTAACTAATGAAAAACTGTTTTTT.

V is TRBV28 and J is TRBJ1-6, with 9 positions matching TRBD1. Germline-derived CDR1 and CDR2 are MDHEN and SYDVKM. The V segment lost 10 bases and the J segment 7 bases; nucleotides outside the gene matches: 8. The CDR3 length is 14 residues. CDR3 amino acids: CAITSGTGNSPLHF. The DNA of the CDR3 is TGTGCCATCACGTCCGGGACAGGGAATTCACCCCTCCACTTT.

This clone was recorded only once. This chain connects TRBV28 to TRBJ2-7; 8 nucleotides match TRBD1. J lost 6 bases, V lost 5 bases, and 9 bases had no gene match. Germline V gene sequence: CDR1 MDHEN, CDR2 SYDVKM. The CDR3 has 14 residues. Written as DNA, the CDR3 is TGTGCCAGCAGTATTAACCAACAGGGGGGCGAGCAGTACGTC. Its translation is CASSINQQGGEQYV.